The present entry profiles one T cell receptor (beta chain) with its context. TCRdb's table, derived via immunoSEQ multiplex PCR, lists solely in-frame clones and lacks some. The top ten hold approximately 8% of the sample, which has about 91,000 clones, approximately 87% seen once. The data were taken from a study of PD-L1 blockade in urothelial cancer. Background on the study: Blood analyses occurred 3 weeks (second dose) and 6 weeks post treatment start.

The CDR3 extends over 15 amino acids. Germline V gene lookup returns CDR1 SGDLS and CDR2 YYNGEE. The trim removed 4 bases at V and 4 bases at J, leaving 7 bases unmatched. Time point in this sample: peripheral blood 6 weeks after treatment start. This sequence joins TRBV9 and TRBJ2-7; 11 bases are a match to TRBD1. The receptor was isolated from a man aged 70 or older with urothelial cancer. The starting material was PBMCs, obtained around atezolizumab (anti-PD-L1) treatment. CDR3 sequence reads: CASSLGQGALYEQYF. The CDR3, as DNA: TGTGCCAGCAGCCTAGGACAGGGGGCTTTGTACGAGCAGTACTTC.